Following are 11 T cell receptor beta chains from one sample sequenced in a study of STAT5B mutations in CD4+ large granular lymphocyte leukemia. Sequencing used immunoSEQ multiplex PCR; TCRdb keeps in-frame clones, though not all of them. The data contain more than 30,000 clones, about 88% of them seen just once; the ten biggest clones take up 0.41%. What was sequenced was CD4+ T cells from blood buffy coats. Receptors originate from a human donor in good health.

The chain combines TRBV5-1 with TRBJ2-7, with 10 bases identical to TRBD1. J was trimmed by 1 base and V by 3 bases; bases with no gene match: 4. The CDR3 has 15 residues. Germline values: CDR1 SGHRS, CDR2 YFSETQ. The CDR3 DNA reads TGCGCCAGCAGCTCCGGGACAGGGGAGTCCTACGAGCAGTACTTC. Protein sequence: CASSSGTGESYEQYF.

The chain employs TRBV6-1 and TRBJ2-6; 15 bases are shared with TRBD2. CDR3 length: 18 amino acids. V shed 3 bases and J 2 bases; nucleotides not matched to a gene: 2. In germline, CDR1 is MNHNS, CDR2 SASEGT. CDR3 coding DNA: TGTGCCAGCAGTGACTGGACTAGCGGGAGGGCTGGGGCCAACGTCCTGACTTTC. It is translated as CASSDWTSGRAGANVLTF.

Only a few counts were recorded for this clone. The chain is built from TRBV19 and TRBJ2-1; 7 bases line up with TRBD1. CDR1 is LNHDA, CDR2 SQIVND, per germline (reference sequence). The ends lost 7 bases at V and 5 bases at J; junction bases unmatched: 17. The length of the CDR3 is 17 residues. The CDR3 DNA sequence: TGTGCCAGTACCACACTATCCTACAGGGGCCAAAACAATGAGCAGTTCTTC. It specifies CASTTLSYRGQNNEQFF. The full variable domain, with the rest looked up from reference TRBV19 and TRBJ2-1, is DGGITQSPKYLFRKEGQNVTLSCEQNLNHDAMYWYRQDPGQGLRLIYYSQIVNDFQKGDIAEGYSVSREKKESFPLTVTSAQKNPTAFYLCASTTLSYRGQNNEQFFGPGTRLTVL.

This clone showed up just once. This chain joins TRBV9 and TRBJ1-3, with D unclear. V was cut by 3 bases and J by 0 bases, with 19 bases left in between. Per the germline V gene, CDR1 is SGDLS and CDR2 is YYNGEE. The CDR3 is 18 amino acids. The DNA for the CDR3 is TGTGCCAGCAGCGCAAGAGGCGGGCAGTCGAGCTCTGGAAACACCATATATTTT. It encodes CASSARGGQSSSGNTIYF.

The chain joins TRBV30 to TRBJ2-2; TRBD2 aligns across 13 bases. Germline CDR1 reads GTSNPN; CDR2 reads SVGIG (reference sequence). The CDR3 is 15 amino acids. The junction had 4 bases not matched to a gene; V was cut back by 2 bases and J by 7 bases. This chain's CDR3 is CAWSMGTSGVGELFF. The CDR3 DNA follows: TGTGCCTGGAGTATGGGGACTAGCGGGGTCGGGGAGCTGTTTTTT.

The DNA for the CDR3 is TGCAGCGCCCAAAAGGTTGGGACACGTAATGAAAAACTGTTTTTT. This encodes CSAQKVGTRNEKLFF. The V call is TRBV29-1, the J call TRBJ1-4; tentatively, D is TRBD1 (6 bases). This CDR3 has 15 amino acids. CDR1 is SQVTM, CDR2 ANQGSEA, per germline. V dropped 7 bases and J dropped 4 bases, with 19 bases sitting between them.

The rearrangement joins TRBV2 to TRBJ2-2; 10 bases fit TRBD2. The junction had 3 bases not matched to a gene; V was cut back by 2 bases and J by 6 bases. Germline CDR1 SNHLY, CDR2 FYNNEI. The CDR3 covers 15 residues. The CDR3 DNA sequence: TGTGCCAGCAGTGAATTCCTAGCGGGGGCCGGGGAGCTGTTTTTT. Translation gives CASSEFLAGAGELFF.

This chain connects TRBV29-1 to TRBJ2-7, with a weak D call TRBD1 (6 bases). This CDR3 comprises 12 residues. The V end lost 4 bases, the J end lost 2 bases, and 9 bases lay between the germline ends. Germline V lookup: CDR1 SQVTM, CDR2 ANQGSEA. The DNA of the CDR3 is TGCAGCGTTGGACAGGTTACCTACGAGCAGTACTTC. Its protein product is CSVGQVTYEQYF.

This chain joins TRBV29-1 and TRBJ2-5; 14 positions match TRBD2. Germline V lookup: CDR1 SQVTM, CDR2 ANQGSEA. CDR3 length equals 14 residues. Trimming took 1 base from V and 11 from J; bases not matched to a gene: 6. Here the CDR3 reads CSVEGTSGRREQYF. CDR3 coding DNA: TGCAGCGTTGAAGGGACTAGCGGGAGGAGGGAGCAGTACTTC.

The chain couples TRBV19 to TRBJ2-1; TRBD1 matches at 9 bases. CDR3 length: 13 residues. Unmatched junction bases numbered 6, after V lost 5 bases and J lost 10 bases. The germline CDR1 and CDR2 sequences are LNHDA and SQIVND (reference sequence). CDR3 DNA sequence: TGTGCCAGTAGTCCATGGACAGGGGAAGAGCAGTTCTTC. Residues: CASSPWTGEEQFF.

The chain uses TRBV4-2 and TRBJ2-5; TRBD1 matches 7 bases. The V and J ends lost 4 bases and 2 bases, in that order; junction bases with no gene match: 7. Per germline, CDR1 LGHNA and CDR2 YNFKEQ. This CDR3 is 15 amino acids long. The CDR3 bases are TGTGCCAGCAGCCCCGGGACAGCTAAGCAAGAGACCCAGTACTTC. It is translated as CASSPGTAKQETQYF.